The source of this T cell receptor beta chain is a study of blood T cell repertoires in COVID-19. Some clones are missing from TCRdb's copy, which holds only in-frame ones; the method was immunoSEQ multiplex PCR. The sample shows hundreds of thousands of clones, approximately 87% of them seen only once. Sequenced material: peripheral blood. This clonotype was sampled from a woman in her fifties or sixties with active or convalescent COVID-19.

The CDR3 bases are TGCGCCAGCAGCCAAGTGGCTAATTCACCCCTCCACTTT. It yields the protein CASSQVANSPLHF. The chain combines TRBV4-3 with TRBJ1-6, with D unresolved. The V gene lost 1 base and the J gene lost 6 bases, with 4 bases spanning the gap. Germline assignment: CDR1 LGHNA and CDR2 YSLEER. The CDR3 sequence is 13 residues long.